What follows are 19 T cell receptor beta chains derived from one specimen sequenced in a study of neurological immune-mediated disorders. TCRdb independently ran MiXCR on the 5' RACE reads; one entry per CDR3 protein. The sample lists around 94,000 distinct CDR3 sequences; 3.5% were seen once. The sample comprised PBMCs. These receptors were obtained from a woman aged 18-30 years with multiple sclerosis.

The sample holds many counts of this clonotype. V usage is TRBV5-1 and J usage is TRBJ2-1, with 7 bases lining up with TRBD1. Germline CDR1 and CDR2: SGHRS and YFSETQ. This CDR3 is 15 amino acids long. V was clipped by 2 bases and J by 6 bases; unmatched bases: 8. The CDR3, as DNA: TGCGCCAGCAGCTTAACCGGGACAGACGTCAATGAGCAGTTCTTC. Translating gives CASSLTGTDVNEQFF.

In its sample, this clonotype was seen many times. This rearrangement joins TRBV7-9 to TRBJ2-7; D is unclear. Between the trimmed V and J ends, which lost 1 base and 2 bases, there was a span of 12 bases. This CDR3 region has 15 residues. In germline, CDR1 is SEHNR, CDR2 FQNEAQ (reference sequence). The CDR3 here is CASSLEKGRPYEQYF. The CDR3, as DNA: TGTGCCAGCAGCTTAGAAAAAGGACGGCCCTACGAGCAGTACTTC.

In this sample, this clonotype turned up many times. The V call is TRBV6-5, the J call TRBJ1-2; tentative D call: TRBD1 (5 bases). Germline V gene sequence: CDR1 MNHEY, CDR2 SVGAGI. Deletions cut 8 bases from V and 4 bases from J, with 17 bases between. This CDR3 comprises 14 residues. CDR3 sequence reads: CASHPGRHFYGYTF. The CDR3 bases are TGTGCCAGCCACCCGGGGCGCCATTTCTATGGCTACACCTTC.

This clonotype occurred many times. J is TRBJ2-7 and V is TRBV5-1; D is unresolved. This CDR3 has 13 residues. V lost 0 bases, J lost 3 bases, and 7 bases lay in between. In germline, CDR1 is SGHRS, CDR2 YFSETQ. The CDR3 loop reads CASSLGDRYEQYF. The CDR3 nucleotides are TGCGCCAGCAGCTTGGGGGATCGCTACGAGCAGTACTTC. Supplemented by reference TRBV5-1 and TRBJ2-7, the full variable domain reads KAGVTQTPRYLIKTRGQQVTLSCSPISGHRSVSWYQQTPGQGLQFLFEYFSETQRNKGNFPGRFSGRQFSNSRSEMNVSTLELGDSALYLCASSLGDRYEQYFGPGTRLTVT.

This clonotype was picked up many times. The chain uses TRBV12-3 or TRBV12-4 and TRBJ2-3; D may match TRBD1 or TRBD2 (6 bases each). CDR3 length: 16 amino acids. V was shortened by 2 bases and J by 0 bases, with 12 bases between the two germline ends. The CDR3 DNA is TGTGCCAGCAGTTTAAGGGGGACTTCTAGCACAGATACGCAGTATTTT. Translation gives CASSLRGTSSTDTQYF.

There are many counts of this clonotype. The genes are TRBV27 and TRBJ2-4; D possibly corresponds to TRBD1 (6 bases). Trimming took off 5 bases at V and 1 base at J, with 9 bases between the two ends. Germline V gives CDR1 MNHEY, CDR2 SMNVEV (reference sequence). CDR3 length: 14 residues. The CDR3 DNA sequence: TGTGCCAGCAGTATTCAGGGGGCCAAAAACATTCAGTACTTC. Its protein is CASSIQGAKNIQYF.

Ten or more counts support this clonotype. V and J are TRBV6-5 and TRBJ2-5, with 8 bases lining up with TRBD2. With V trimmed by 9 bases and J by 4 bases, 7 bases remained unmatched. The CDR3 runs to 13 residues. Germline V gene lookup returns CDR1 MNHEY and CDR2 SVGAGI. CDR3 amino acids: CASSGGGGETQYF. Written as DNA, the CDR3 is TGTGCCAGTTCCGGGGGGGGCGGAGAGACCCAGTACTTC.

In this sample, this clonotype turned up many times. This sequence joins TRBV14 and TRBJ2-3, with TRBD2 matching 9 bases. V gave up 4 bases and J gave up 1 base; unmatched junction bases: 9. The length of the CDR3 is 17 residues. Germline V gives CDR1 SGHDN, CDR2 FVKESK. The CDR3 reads CASSPSTQRGGTDTQYF. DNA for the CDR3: TGTGCCAGCAGCCCCTCTACCCAGCGGGGGGGCACAGATACGCAGTATTTT.

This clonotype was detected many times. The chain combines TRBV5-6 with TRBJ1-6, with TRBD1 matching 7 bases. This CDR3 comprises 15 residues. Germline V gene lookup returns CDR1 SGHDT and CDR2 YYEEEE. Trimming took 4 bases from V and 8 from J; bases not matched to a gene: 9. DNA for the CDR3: TGTGCCAGCAGCGTACCAGGGGGAGGACATTCACCCCTCCACTTT. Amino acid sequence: CASSVPGGGHSPLHF.

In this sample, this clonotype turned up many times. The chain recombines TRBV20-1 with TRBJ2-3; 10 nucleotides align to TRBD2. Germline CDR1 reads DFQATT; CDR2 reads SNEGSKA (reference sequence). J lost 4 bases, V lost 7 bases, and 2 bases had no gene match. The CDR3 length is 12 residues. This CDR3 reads CSVLAGSDTQYF. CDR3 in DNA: TGCAGTGTACTAGCGGGATCAGATACGCAGTATTTT.

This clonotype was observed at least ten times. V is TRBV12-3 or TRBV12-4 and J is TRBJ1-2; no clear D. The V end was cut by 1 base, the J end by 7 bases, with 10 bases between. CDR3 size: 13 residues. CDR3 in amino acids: CASSLVRGGGYTF. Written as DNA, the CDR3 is TGTGCCAGCAGTTTAGTTCGGGGTGGTGGCTACACCTTC.

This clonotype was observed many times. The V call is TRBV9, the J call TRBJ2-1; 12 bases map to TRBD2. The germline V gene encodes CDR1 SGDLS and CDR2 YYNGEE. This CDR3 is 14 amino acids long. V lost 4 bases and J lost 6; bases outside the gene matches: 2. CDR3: CASSPTSGSNEQFF. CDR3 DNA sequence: TGTGCCAGCAGCCCGACTAGCGGGAGCAATGAGCAGTTCTTC.

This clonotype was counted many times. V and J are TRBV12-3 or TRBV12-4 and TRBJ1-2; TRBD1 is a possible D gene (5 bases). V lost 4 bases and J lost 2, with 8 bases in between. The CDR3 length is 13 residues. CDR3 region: CASSWDLNYGYTF. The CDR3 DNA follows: TGTGCCAGCAGTTGGGACCTAAACTATGGCTACACCTTC.

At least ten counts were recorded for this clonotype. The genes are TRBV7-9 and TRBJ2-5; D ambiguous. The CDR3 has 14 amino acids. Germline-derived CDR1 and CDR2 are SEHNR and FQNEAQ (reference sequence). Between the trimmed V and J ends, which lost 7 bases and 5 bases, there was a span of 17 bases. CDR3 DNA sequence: TGTGCCAGCACCCCTTCACTGGGATACGAGACCCAGTACTTC. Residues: CASTPSLGYETQYF.

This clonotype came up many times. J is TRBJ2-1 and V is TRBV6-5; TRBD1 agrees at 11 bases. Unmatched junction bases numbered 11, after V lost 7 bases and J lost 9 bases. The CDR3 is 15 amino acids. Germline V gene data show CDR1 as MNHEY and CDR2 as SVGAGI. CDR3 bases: TGTGCCAGCACTTCGGGAGGACAGGGGGCTCGTGAGCAGTTCTTC. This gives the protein CASTSGGQGAREQFF.

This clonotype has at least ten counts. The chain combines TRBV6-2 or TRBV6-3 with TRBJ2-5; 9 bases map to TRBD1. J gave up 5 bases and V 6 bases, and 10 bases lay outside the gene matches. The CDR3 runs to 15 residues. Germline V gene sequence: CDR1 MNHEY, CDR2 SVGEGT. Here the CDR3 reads CASRVLDRGEETQYF. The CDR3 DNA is TGTGCCAGCAGAGTTCTGGACAGGGGCGAGGAGACCCAGTACTTC.

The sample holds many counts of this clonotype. The CDR3 coding sequence is TGTGCCAGCAGGGACCACCGGGAGACCCAGTACTTC. This encodes CASRDHRETQYF. The gene calls are TRBV6-5 and TRBJ2-5; D is unresolved. Per the germline V gene, CDR1 is MNHEY and CDR2 is SVGAGI. The CDR3 is 12 residues long. Trimming stripped 6 bases from V and 5 bases from J, with 10 bases between.

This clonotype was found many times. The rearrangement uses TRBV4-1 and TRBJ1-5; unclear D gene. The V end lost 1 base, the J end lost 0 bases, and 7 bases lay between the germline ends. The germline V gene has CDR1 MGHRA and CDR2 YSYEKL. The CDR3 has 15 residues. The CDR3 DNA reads TGCGCCAGCAGCCAAGCCCAGAATAGCAATCAGCCCCAGCATTTT. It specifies CASSQAQNSNQPQHF.

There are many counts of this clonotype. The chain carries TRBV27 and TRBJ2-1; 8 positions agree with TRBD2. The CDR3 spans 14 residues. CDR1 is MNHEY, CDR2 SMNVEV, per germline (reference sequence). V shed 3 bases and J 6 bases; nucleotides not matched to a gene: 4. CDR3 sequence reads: CASSFPGGVNEQFF. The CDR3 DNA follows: TGTGCCAGCAGTTTCCCGGGAGGGGTCAATGAGCAGTTCTTC.